These 3 T cell receptor beta chains were sequenced from one sample in a study of radiotherapy plus CTLA-4 blockade in lung cancer. The repertoire was sequenced with immunoSEQ multiplex PCR; TCRdb's copy has only in-frame clones and lacks some. The sample consists of 100,000 or so clones, approximately 78% of them appearing once. Sequencing used peripheral blood, obtained from a patient treated with radiotherapy plus ipilimumab. These receptors were obtained from a human donor with non-small cell lung cancer that progressed on radiotherapy plus ipilimumab.

This clone has more than one count but fewer than ten. This chain connects TRBV5-6 to TRBJ2-3; 11 bases are shared with TRBD1. V lost 4 bases to trimming and J lost 5 bases; unmatched junction nucleotides: 12. The CDR3 runs 17 residues. Germline V gene sequence: CDR1 SGHDT, CDR2 YYEEEE. The CDR3 DNA reads TGTGCCAGCAGCCTACAAAAAAGGGGACAGGGGGGAGATACGCAGTATTTT. It encodes CASSLQKRGQGGDTQYF.

The chain combines TRBV27 with TRBJ1-4; TRBD1 might be the D (6 bases). The length of the CDR3 is 13 residues. V lost 3 bases, J lost 10 bases, and 12 bases lay in between. Germline-derived CDR1 and CDR2 are MNHEY and SMNVEV (reference sequence). CDR3 amino acids: CASSFGRGGKLFF. The CDR3 nucleotides read TGTGCCAGCAGTTTTGGCAGGGGAGGAAAACTGTTTTTT.

The rearrangement joins TRBV19 to TRBJ2-2, with 7 bases matching TRBD1. Germline loops: CDR1 LNHDA, CDR2 SQIVND (reference sequence). V lost 7 bases to trimming and J lost 0 bases; unmatched junction nucleotides: 8. This CDR3 region has 16 residues. The CDR3 coding sequence is TGTGCCAGTAAGGGTTCCGGGACAGCGAACACCGGGGAGCTGTTTTTT. Translation gives CASKGSGTANTGELFF.